The 23 T cell receptor beta chains presented below share a single source sample, sequenced in a study of cytomegalovirus exposure and HLA in healthy donors. The PCR contained 60 Vbeta and 13 Jbeta primers. Assay used: immunoSEQ multiplex PCR; TCRdb lists only in-frame clones, some missing. The data contain about 220,000 clones, approximately 80% of them singletons. The sample consisted of PBMCs. The receptors stem from a boy aged 2 to 10 in good health and CMV-seronegative.

V usage is TRBV29-1 and J usage is TRBJ2-1; 8 nucleotides match TRBD2. The J segment lost 2 bases and the V segment lost 5 bases, leaving 5 bases of the junction unmatched. Germline CDR1 SQVTM, CDR2 ANQGSEA. This CDR3 has 14 amino acids. CDR3 residues: CSVSGGGTYNEQFF. In nucleotides, the CDR3 is TGCAGCGTTTCTGGCGGGGGGACCTACAATGAGCAGTTCTTC.

Only a few counts were recorded for this clone. The chain has TRBV5-6 and TRBJ2-7; TRBD2 is a possible D gene (5 bases). CDR3 length equals 15 residues. The V gene lost 4 bases and the J gene lost 0 bases, with 14 bases spanning the gap. Germline lookup yields CDR1 SGHDT and CDR2 YYEEEE. The CDR3, as DNA: TGTGCCAGCAGCCAGATGCGGGCCAGCTCCTACGAGCAGTACTTC. The encoded protein is CASSQMRASSYEQYF.

V is TRBV5-8 and J is TRBJ1-4; the D is unclear. Trimming pared 5 bases from V and 9 bases from J, leaving 8 bases between. Germline V gene lookup returns CDR1 SGHTS and CDR2 YDEGEE. This CDR3 is built from 11 residues. The CDR3 DNA is TGTGCCAGCAGGGTGCAGAAAAAACTGTTTTTT. Protein: CASRVQKKLFF.

For the CDR3, the DNA is TGTGCCAGCAGTCTAGGACTAGCGGGGCAGGAGACCCAGTACTTC. This sequence encodes CASSLGLAGQETQYF. This chain joins TRBV27 and TRBJ2-5, with 12 bases lining up with TRBD2. Germline V CDR1 and CDR2: MNHEY, SMNVEV (reference sequence). The CDR3 runs to 15 residues. With 5 bases clipped from V and 5 bases from J, the junction kept 6 bases outside the gene matches.

The rearrangement joins TRBV7-3 to TRBJ2-1; 7 bases agree with TRBD2. CDR3 length: 20 amino acids. Germline lookup yields CDR1 SGHTA and CDR2 FQGTGA. V lost 1 base, J lost 0 bases, and 15 bases stayed unmatched. Here the CDR3 DNA reads TGTGCCAGCAGCTTAATAGGAGGGGCGCTGGCGGGGGACTCCTACAATGAGCAGTTCTTC. It translates to CASSLIGGALAGDSYNEQFF. The whole variable domain, remainder taken from reference TRBV7-3 and TRBJ2-1, is GAGVSQTPSNKVTEKGKYVELRCDPISGHTALYWYRQSLGQGPEFLIYFQGTGAADDSGLPNDRFFAVRPEGSVSTLKIQRTERGDSAVYLCASSLIGGALAGDSYNEQFFGPGTRLTVL.

The J gene is TRBJ2-5, the V gene TRBV11-2; D gene uncertain. The CDR3 has 13 amino acids. Between the trimmed V and J ends, which lost 3 bases and 3 bases, there was a span of 8 bases. CDR1 and CDR2 from the germline V gene are SGHAT and FQNNGV. CDR3 in amino acids: CASSFFLKETQYF. DNA for the CDR3: TGTGCCAGCAGCTTCTTCCTAAAAGAGACCCAGTACTTC.

The chain links TRBV2 to TRBJ2-1; D remains ambiguous. The V end was cut by 4 bases, the J end by 3 bases, with 10 bases between. Germline CDR1 is SNHLY and CDR2 is FYNNEI. The CDR3 totals 14 residues. CDR3 loop: CASSARSFYNEQFF. In nucleotides, the CDR3 is TGTGCCAGCAGTGCGCGGTCGTTCTACAATGAGCAGTTCTTC.

A few counts support this clone. The V gene is TRBV5-6, the J gene TRBJ2-7; perhaps TRBD2 as D (6 bases). This CDR3 is 13 amino acids long. Trimming cost V 0 bases and J 7 bases, with 11 bases left between them. Per the germline V gene, CDR1 is SGHDT and CDR2 is YYEEEE. The CDR3 loop reads CASSLGGAPEQYF. In nucleotides, the CDR3 is TGTGCCAGCAGCTTGGGCGGGGCCCCAGAGCAGTACTTC.

The chain is built from TRBV6-6 and TRBJ2-7; 10 bases align to TRBD1. The V gene's germline CDR1 is MNHNY and CDR2 SVGAGI (reference sequence). This CDR3 has 14 residues. V shed 6 bases and J 3 bases; nucleotides not matched to a gene: 5. The CDR3: CASRPRDRGYEQYF. The CDR3 DNA follows: TGTGCCAGCAGACCTCGGGACAGGGGCTACGAGCAGTACTTC.

The chain is built from TRBV28 and TRBJ1-5; TRBD1 matches at 8 bases. This CDR3 is 14 amino acids long. V was clipped by 5 bases and J by 7 bases; unmatched bases: 7. Germline V CDR1 and CDR2: MDHEN, SYDVKM. The CDR3 sequence is CASSVDRGGQPQHF. The DNA of the CDR3 is TGTGCCAGCAGTGTTGACAGGGGCGGGCAGCCCCAGCATTTT.

This clone was counted only a few times. The rearrangement links TRBV6-6 to TRBJ1-4; the match to TRBD1 covers 7 bases. The CDR3 contains 14 residues. The V gene end was trimmed by 3 bases and the J gene end by 5 bases; junction bases not matched to a gene: 3. Germline lookup yields CDR1 MNHNY and CDR2 SVGAGI (reference sequence). CDR3 protein: CASSYPGGNEKLFF. In DNA form, the CDR3 reads TGTGCCAGCAGTTATCCAGGGGGGAATGAAAAACTGTTTTTT.

This clone was observed a few times. The chain carries TRBV6-5 and TRBJ2-3; D is perhaps TRBD2 (5 bases). Germline V CDR1 and CDR2: MNHEY, SVGAGI. V lost 0 bases, J lost 7 bases, and 14 bases lay in between. This CDR3 comprises 15 residues. The DNA of the CDR3 is TGTGCCAGCAGTTACTCGCCCCGACCGGGGAATACGCAGTATTTT. It specifies CASSYSPRPGNTQYF.

The J gene is TRBJ2-3, the V gene TRBV6-1; TRBD2 matches at 11 bases. The CDR3 spans 15 residues. With 6 bases clipped from V and 2 bases from J, the junction kept 4 bases outside the gene matches. Per the germline V gene, CDR1 is MNHNS and CDR2 is SASEGT. CDR3 region: CASSELAGATDTQYF. In nucleotides, the CDR3 is TGTGCCAGCAGCGAACTAGCGGGGGCCACAGATACGCAGTATTTT.

The rearrangement uses TRBV20-1 and TRBJ2-1; D not certain. The CDR3 extends over 11 amino acids. Germline CDR1 reads DFQATT; CDR2 reads SNEGSKA (reference sequence). V was pared by 6 bases and J by 6 bases, with 9 bases between. DNA of the CDR3: TGCAGTGCCACCTATTCCAATGAGCAGTTCTTC. Its translation is CSATYSNEQFF.

The chain couples TRBV13 to TRBJ2-7; TRBD2 aligns across 8 bases. CDR1 and CDR2 (germline): PRHDT, FYEKMQ (reference sequence). CDR3 length: 15 residues. Trimming at V came to 5 bases and at J to 1 base, leaving 7 bases not matched to a gene. CDR3 amino acids: CASSRAGETSYEQYF. The DNA of the CDR3 is TGTGCCAGCAGCCGAGCGGGAGAGACATCCTACGAGCAGTACTTC.

The V gene is TRBV15, the J gene TRBJ2-1; D not certain. CDR1 is LNHNV, CDR2 YYDKDF, per germline (reference sequence). The CDR3 is 11 amino acids. The V end lost 7 bases, the J end lost 8 bases, and 9 bases lay between the germline ends. Written as DNA, the CDR3 is TGTGCCACCAAAGTGGGCCATGAGCAGTTCTTC. Amino acid sequence: CATKVGHEQFF.

The genes are TRBV6-4 and TRBJ1-2, with 7 positions matching TRBD1. The length of the CDR3 is 15 residues. The V segment lost 5 bases and the J segment 3 bases; nucleotides outside the gene matches: 9. CDR1 is MRHNA, CDR2 SNTAGT, per germline. CDR3: CASSPSGQSYYGYTF. Written as DNA, the CDR3 is TGTGCCAGCAGTCCATCGGGACAGTCATACTATGGCTACACCTTC.

This clone appeared once. The chain combines TRBV7-6 with TRBJ2-1; 9 nucleotides line up with TRBD2. This CDR3 has 15 amino acids. Germline V CDR1 and CDR2: SGHVS, FNYEAQ. The junction had 7 bases not matched to a gene; V was cut back by 5 bases and J by 5 bases. DNA for the CDR3: TGTGCCAGCAGCGTACTAGCGGGCCCGAACAATGAGCAGTTCTTC. The encoded protein is CASSVLAGPNNEQFF.

The chain couples TRBV30 to TRBJ1-2, with 7 bases aligning to TRBD1. This CDR3 is 12 amino acids long. V trimming: 2 bases; J trimming: 8 bases; junction bases outside the gene matches: 5. In germline, CDR1 is GTSNPN, CDR2 SVGIG (reference sequence). This chain's CDR3 is CAWSLTGDGYTF. In DNA, the CDR3 is TGTGCCTGGAGTCTCACAGGGGACGGCTACACCTTC.

The rearrangement links TRBV28 to TRBJ1-1; tentatively, D is TRBD1 (5 bases). This CDR3 region has 14 residues. Germline V gene sequence: CDR1 MDHEN, CDR2 SYDVKM. The germline V and J ends were trimmed by 8 bases and 1 base, with 14 bases remaining between them. The CDR3 sequence is CASGAPGSNTEAFF. The DNA for the CDR3 is TGTGCCAGCGGGGCCCCAGGGTCGAACACTGAAGCTTTCTTT.

The CDR3 spells CASSIVSSDNEQYF. DNA of the CDR3: TGTGCCAGTAGTATAGTATCTAGCGATAACGAGCAGTACTTC. The chain is built from TRBV19 and TRBJ2-7, with D perhaps matching TRBD2 (6 bases). The germline V gene encodes CDR1 LNHDA and CDR2 SQIVND (reference sequence). This CDR3 has 14 amino acids. V gave up 1 base and J gave up 5 bases, with 12 bases separating them. The variable domain in full, completed from reference TRBV19 and TRBJ2-7, reads DGGITQSPKYLFRKEGQNVTLSCEQNLNHDAMYWYRQDPGQGLRLIYYSQIVNDFQKGDIAEGYSVSREKKESFPLTVTSAQKNPTAFYLCASSIVSSDNEQYFGPGTRLTVT.

The chain recombines TRBV2 with TRBJ1-1, with 8 positions matching TRBD1. Per germline, CDR1 SNHLY and CDR2 FYNNEI. The CDR3 contains 14 residues. J gave up 4 bases and V 7 bases, and 8 bases lay outside the gene matches. CDR3 DNA: TGTGCCAGCACAGGGGGCCTTGGGGTCACTGAAGCTTTCTTT. The encoded protein is CASTGGLGVTEAFF.

The chain carries TRBV5-5 and TRBJ1-1; a weak D match, TRBD1 (6 bases). The CDR3 extends over 15 amino acids. Deletions cut 4 bases from V and 1 base from J, with 14 bases between. CDR1 and CDR2 from the germline V gene are SGHKS and YYEKEE (reference sequence). The CDR3 protein is CASSRHRERNTEAFF. The CDR3 DNA reads TGTGCCAGCAGCAGGCACAGGGAGCGGAACACTGAAGCTTTCTTT.